This TCR beta chain is drawn from a study of blood T cell repertoires in COVID-19. About the study: PBMCs, B-cell-depleted T cells, or T cells provided the cDNA or gDNA that made up the material.

The length of the CDR3 is 12 residues. The germline V gene has CDR1 LNHDA and CDR2 SQIVND (reference sequence). With 5 bases clipped from V and 4 bases from J, the junction kept 1 base outside the gene matches. In the source study's methods: Estimated nucleated cell counts came from reference gene primer amplification. Assay used: immunoSEQ multiplex PCR; TCRdb lists only in-frame clones, some missing. That table furnishes V, J and clone size, whereas the DNA furnished D and trimming. The sample contains 35,000 to 40,000 clones, 85% to 90% of which appear only once. The source of this sequence is a man between 70 and 80 years old with acute or convalescent COVID-19. Sequencing was done on a sample of peripheral blood. The chain is built from TRBV19 and TRBJ1-2; 7 nucleotides align to TRBD1. CDR3 bases: TGTGCCAGTAGTTGGACAGGCTATGGCTACACCTTC. It translates to CASSWTGYGYTF.